These 27 T cell receptor beta chains were sequenced from one sample in a study of blood T cell repertoires in COVID-19. The protocol was immunoSEQ multiplex PCR, while the TCRdb copy is restricted to in-frame clones and leaves out a portion. The sample consists of 75,000 or so clones, roughly 82% of them appearing once. Sequencing used peripheral blood. The receptors here all came from a man aged 55 to 69 with acute or convalescent COVID-19.

The gene calls are TRBV28 and TRBJ1-1; 11 bases map to TRBD1. This CDR3 has 15 amino acids. Germline V gene lookup returns CDR1 MDHEN and CDR2 SYDVKM. V lost 6 bases, J lost 5 bases, and 8 bases stayed unmatched. The CDR3 loop is CASRRDRGDATEAFF. The CDR3 DNA follows: TGTGCCAGCAGGCGGGACAGGGGGGATGCGACTGAAGCTTTCTTT.

The chain is built from TRBV4-2 and TRBJ2-1; possible D gene TRBD1, 6 bases. This CDR3 has 15 residues. V was pared by 0 bases and J by 10 bases, with 16 bases between. Germline V gene sequence: CDR1 LGHNA, CDR2 YNFKEQ. In DNA form, the CDR3 reads TGTGCCAGCAGCCAAGACCACAGGGCGGTAAGGGAGCAGTTCTTC. Its translation: CASSQDHRAVREQFF.

This chain connects TRBV5-1 to TRBJ2-5; D gene uncertain. Per the germline V gene, CDR1 is SGHRS and CDR2 is YFSETQ. CDR3 size: 14 residues. The V end lost 4 bases, the J end lost 7 bases, and 17 bases lay between the germline ends. CDR3 nucleotides: TGCGCCAGCAGCCTCAACCGAATGGAGCGGACCCAGTACTTC. It encodes CASSLNRMERTQYF.

The CDR3 sequence is CAWGPTASSYEQYF. The CDR3 DNA reads as TGTGCCTGGGGCCCCACAGCTTCCTCCTACGAGCAGTACTTC. The chain uses TRBV30 and TRBJ2-7; no clear D gene. The CDR3 has 14 residues. CDR1 is GTSNPN and CDR2 is SVGIG in the germline V gene (reference sequence). Trimming left V 5 bases short and J 0 bases short, with 14 bases between.

The rearrangement links TRBV24-1 to TRBJ2-3; tentatively, D is TRBD2 (5 bases). The V and J ends lost 4 bases and 2 bases respectively, with 15 bases between them. Germline V gives CDR1 KGHDR, CDR2 SFDVKD. CDR3 size: 16 residues. CDR3 nucleotide sequence: TGTGCCACCAGTGACGCCTCAGCGGAGAACACAGATACGCAGTATTTT. Amino acids: CATSDASAENTDTQYF.

This clone appeared a few times. In nucleotides, the CDR3 is TGTGCAAGTCGCCAGACCCAGGGGGAGAGGGTTTGGGGATATGGCTACACCTTC. Encoded protein: CASRQTQGERVWGYGYTF. V gene TRBV12-2 combines with J gene TRBJ1-2; no DNA check was done on the table's D call, TRBD1. TRBV12-2 is a recognized pseudogene. This CDR3 is built from 18 residues.

V is TRBV19 and J is TRBJ2-2, with D unclear. The length of the CDR3 is 14 residues. V gave up 3 bases and J gave up 8 bases, with 13 bases separating them. CDR1 and CDR2 from the germline V gene are LNHDA and SQIVND (reference sequence). The CDR3 is CASSITISAGELFF. In nucleotides, the CDR3 is TGTGCCAGTAGTATTACTATCTCGGCAGGGGAGCTGTTTTTT.

The genes are TRBV5-1 and TRBJ2-3, with TRBD2 identical over 13 bases. There are 15 residues in the CDR3. Germline V gene sequence: CDR1 SGHRS, CDR2 YFSETQ. V was pared by 8 bases and J by 0 bases, with 3 bases of the junction left unmatched. In nucleotides, the CDR3 is TGCGCCAGTACTAGCGGGGGGGTTAGCACAGATACGCAGTATTTT. Translation: CASTSGGVSTDTQYF.

The J gene is TRBJ1-5, the V gene TRBV9; possibly TRBD1 for D (5 bases). V was cut by 0 bases and J by 3 bases, with 7 bases left in between. This CDR3 is built from 14 residues. CDR1 is SGDLS, CDR2 YYNGEE, per germline. This CDR3 reads CASSVEGNNQPQHF. Written as DNA, the CDR3 is TGTGCCAGCAGCGTAGAGGGGAACAATCAGCCCCAGCATTTT.

The genes are TRBV7-6 and TRBJ2-2; 7 nucleotides line up with TRBD1. The J segment lost 3 bases and the V segment lost 6 bases, leaving 7 bases of the junction unmatched. The CDR3 runs to 15 residues. Germline V lookup: CDR1 SGHVS, CDR2 FNYEAQ. This CDR3 reads CASSLRGQDTGELFF. The CDR3 DNA follows: TGTGCCAGCAGTTTGAGGGGGCAGGACACCGGGGAGCTGTTTTTT.

V is TRBV6-5 and J is TRBJ1-2, with TRBD1 identical over 7 bases. The CDR3 contains 14 residues. The germline CDR1 and CDR2 sequences are MNHEY and SVGAGI. V shed 7 bases, J shed 4 bases, and the junction held 9 bases outside the gene matches. The CDR3 region is CASTMEGQSYGYTF. CDR3 bases: TGTGCCAGCACAATGGAGGGACAGAGCTATGGCTACACCTTC.

V gene TRBV4-1 combines with J gene TRBJ2-2, with D perhaps TRBD2 (5 bases). Trimming took 0 bases from V and 7 from J, leaving 12 bases between them. There are 15 residues in the CDR3. Germline assignment: CDR1 MGHRA and CDR2 YSYEKL. The CDR3 sequence: CASSQDPGMDGELFF. The DNA for the CDR3 is TGCGCCAGCAGCCAAGATCCCGGGATGGACGGGGAGCTGTTTTTT.

CDR3 sequence (DNA): TGTGCCAGCAGTTTGGCGGGAGAGAGATTCGAGCAGTACTTC. Protein sequence: CASSLAGERFEQYF. The chain carries TRBV28 and TRBJ2-7, with 7 bases fitting TRBD2. Per the germline V gene, CDR1 is MDHEN and CDR2 is SYDVKM. J was trimmed by 6 bases and V by 3 bases; bases with no gene match: 8. The CDR3 consists of 14 residues.

The CDR3 reads CASSLVGDLTEKLFF. The DNA for the CDR3 is TGCGCCAGCAGCTTGGTTGGGGACTTGACGGAAAAACTGTTTTTT. The chain uses TRBV5-1 and TRBJ1-4; D may be TRBD1 (5 bases). The CDR3 runs to 15 residues. Germline V gene lookup returns CDR1 SGHRS and CDR2 YFSETQ. V was cut by 0 bases and J by 8 bases, with 14 bases left in between.

The rearrangement uses TRBV7-2 and TRBJ2-3; D is uncertain. V lost 5 bases to trimming and J lost 1 base, with 16 bases between them. Germline V gives CDR1 SGHTA, CDR2 FQGNSA. The length of the CDR3 is 16 residues. CDR3 sequence reads: CASSPRASLRTDTQYF. Written as DNA, the CDR3 is TGTGCCAGCAGCCCCCGAGCGAGCCTTCGCACAGATACGCAGTATTTT.

The chain employs TRBV9 and TRBJ2-2, with 9 bases lining up with TRBD1. Trimming took 2 bases from V and 6 from J; bases not matched to a gene: 5. The length of the CDR3 is 15 residues. Germline V gene sequence: CDR1 SGDLS, CDR2 YYNGEE. CDR3 bases: TGTGCCAGCAGCGTTGGGACAGGGCGAGCCGGGGAGCTGTTTTTT. This gives the protein CASSVGTGRAGELFF.

The chain employs TRBV2 and TRBJ2-7, with 12 bases matching TRBD2. The V gene's germline CDR1 is SNHLY and CDR2 FYNNEI. The V and J ends lost 6 bases and 6 bases, in that order; junction bases with no gene match: 6. The CDR3 has 14 amino acids. DNA for the CDR3: TGTGCCAGCAGCGAAACTAGCGGGAGGCCCGAGCAGTACTTC. It codes for CASSETSGRPEQYF.

The rearrangement uses TRBV24-1 and TRBJ2-1; 9 nucleotides agree with TRBD2. V lost 4 bases, J lost 6 bases, and 9 bases stayed unmatched. The CDR3 spans 16 residues. Germline V gene data show CDR1 as KGHDR and CDR2 as SFDVKD. CDR3 DNA: TGTGCCACCAGTGACCCAGCGGGAGGAACTACCAATGAGCAGTTCTTC. Residues: CATSDPAGGTTNEQFF.

This chain connects TRBV6-2 or TRBV6-3 to TRBJ2-1; D not resolved. Between the trimmed V and J ends, which lost 1 base and 9 bases, there was a span of 10 bases. The CDR3 consists of 13 residues. Looked up from germline, CDR1 is MNHEY and CDR2 is SVGEGT. The chain's CDR3 is CASSYYSAIEQFF. CDR3 DNA: TGTGCCAGCAGTTACTACAGTGCGATTGAGCAGTTCTTC.

The chain is built from TRBV7-2 and TRBJ2-3; no clear D gene. The V end lost 5 bases, the J end lost 3 bases, and 6 bases lay between the germline ends. Germline assignment: CDR1 SGHTA and CDR2 FQGNSA. The CDR3 contains 12 residues. The CDR3 spells CASSTTTDTQYF. CDR3 DNA: TGTGCCAGCAGCACCACTACAGATACGCAGTATTTT.

This chain uses TRBV30 with TRBJ1-4; unclear D gene. V was shortened by 0 bases and J by 4 bases, with 9 bases between the two germline ends. Germline CDR1 and CDR2: GTSNPN and SVGIG (reference sequence). The CDR3 loop spans 14 amino acids. The CDR3 spells CAWSVSAFNEKLFF. The CDR3 nucleotides read TGTGCCTGGAGTGTTTCAGCGTTTAATGAAAAACTGTTTTTT.

This clone was counted once. The V call is TRBV10-3, the J call TRBJ1-2, with 7 bases that match TRBD1. The CDR3 runs 12 residues. J was trimmed by 6 bases and V by 5 bases; bases with no gene match: 3. Germline V gene sequence: CDR1 ENHRY, CDR2 SYGVKD. The CDR3, as DNA: TGTGCCATCAGTTTGGACAGGCATGGCTACACCTTC. Translated, it gives CAISLDRHGYTF.

J is TRBJ2-1 and V is TRBV6-5, with D perhaps TRBD1 (5 bases). Germline-derived CDR1 and CDR2 are MNHEY and SVGAGI. The germline V and J ends were trimmed by 6 bases and 2 bases, with 14 bases remaining between them. There are 15 residues in the CDR3. The CDR3 nucleotides are TGTGCCAGCAGCCAACAGGAACCCGCCTACAATGAGCAGTTCTTC. It is translated as CASSQQEPAYNEQFF.

There are a few counts of this clone. V usage is TRBV3-1 (or the pseudogene TRBV3-2) and J usage is TRBJ2-7; 9 bases map to TRBD1. Looked up from germline, CDR1 is LGHDT and CDR2 is YNNKEL (reference sequence). With 3 bases clipped from V and 4 bases from J, the junction kept 10 bases outside the gene matches. This CDR3 contains 16 residues. The CDR3 coding sequence is TGTGCCAGCAGCCACAGTGACAGGGGGTTGAAATACGAGCAGTACTTC. The encoded protein is CASSHSDRGLKYEQYF.

The V gene is TRBV5-4, the J gene TRBJ2-2, with TRBD1 matching 7 bases. The CDR3 loop spans 17 amino acids. J lost 1 base, V lost 4 bases, and 10 bases had no gene match. The germline CDR1 and CDR2 sequences are SGHNT and YYREEE (reference sequence). CDR3 nucleotides: TGTGCCAGCAGCCTCGGTACAGGGGCGCAGAACACCGGGGAGCTGTTTTTT. Amino acids: CASSLGTGAQNTGELFF.

This chain connects TRBV7-9 to TRBJ1-3; no clear D. This CDR3 is 15 amino acids long. Germline V gene sequence: CDR1 SEHNR, CDR2 FQNEAQ (reference sequence). Between the trimmed V and J ends, which lost 3 bases and 0 bases, there was a span of 9 bases. CDR3 sequence: CASSFSVGSGNTIYF. CDR3 nucleotides: TGTGCCAGCAGCTTTTCCGTCGGCTCTGGAAACACCATATATTTT.

The V call is TRBV6-1, the J call TRBJ1-6; TRBD1 matches at 10 bases. Germline V gene sequence: CDR1 MNHNS, CDR2 SASEGT. This CDR3 contains 18 residues. With V trimmed by 2 bases and J by 2 bases, 6 bases remained unmatched. The CDR3 nucleotides read TGTGCCAGCAGTGAATTTGGGACAGGGGCGGCCTATAATTCACCCCTCCACTTT. It encodes CASSEFGTGAAYNSPLHF.